A single sample gave rise to the 9 T cell receptor beta chains below, sequenced in a study of cytomegalovirus exposure and HLA in healthy donors. Primers: 60 Vbeta forward and 13 Jbeta reverse. Repertoires were generated with immunoSEQ multiplex PCR, while TCRdb's copy carries only in-frame clones and drops some. Among 150,000 to 200,000 clones listed, more than 65% were seen once. Sequenced: PBMCs. The receptors derive from a woman aged 30 to 39 in good health and CMV-seronegative.

The chain employs TRBV2 and TRBJ1-5; D is undetermined. Trimming took off 4 bases at V and 2 bases at J, with 9 bases between the two ends. Germline loops: CDR1 SNHLY, CDR2 FYNNEI. This CDR3 contains 14 residues. The CDR3 protein is CASSVRGRNQPQHF. The CDR3 bases are TGTGCCAGCAGTGTCCGGGGTCGCAATCAGCCCCAGCATTTT.

The chain combines TRBV7-9 with TRBJ2-5; TRBD2 matches at 13 bases. The better agreement between TRBJ2-7 and the DNA end casts doubt on the J call. Germline CDR1 SEHNR, CDR2 FQNEAQ (reference sequence). CDR3 size: 16 residues. CDR3 amino acids: CASSQGLAGQPYEQYF. The CDR3 bases are TGTGCCAGCAGCCAGGGACTAGCGGGACAGCCCTACGAGCAGTACTTC.

DNA of the CDR3: TGTGCCAGCAGCTTTAGAACGAACACCGGGGAGCTGTTTTTT. Protein product: CASSFRTNTGELFF. The chain recombines TRBV7-9 with TRBJ2-2; no firm D call. Germline CDR1 and CDR2: SEHNR and FQNEAQ (reference sequence). The CDR3 runs to 14 residues. V was cut by 3 bases and J by 0 bases, with 5 bases left in between.

This clone was seen only once. This sequence joins TRBV30 and TRBJ1-6; the match to TRBD1 covers 7 bases. V was pared by 5 bases and J by 1 base, with 8 bases of the junction left unmatched. The CDR3 sequence is 16 residues long. Germline V gene data show CDR1 as GTSNPN and CDR2 as SVGIG (reference sequence). Here the CDR3 reads CAWAQTGVSYNSPLHF. Here the CDR3 DNA reads TGTGCCTGGGCTCAAACAGGGGTATCCTATAATTCACCCCTCCACTTT.

The chain recombines TRBV7-8 with TRBJ1-4; 10 bases map to TRBD1. The V gene's germline CDR1 is SGHVS and CDR2 FQNEAQ. CDR3 length equals 16 residues. V was pared by 2 bases and J by 4 bases, with 4 bases of the junction left unmatched. The CDR3 loop is CASSLSDRGFNEKLFF. CDR3 nucleotides: TGTGCCAGCAGCTTATCGGACAGGGGGTTTAATGAAAAACTGTTTTTT.

The chain joins TRBV5-4 to TRBJ2-1; the match to TRBD1 covers 9 bases. The CDR3 runs 17 residues. V gave up 4 bases and J gave up 8 bases; unmatched junction bases: 16. Germline CDR1 reads SGHNT; CDR2 reads YYREEE (reference sequence). The chain's CDR3 is CASSAAPGGQGLHEQFF. CDR3 nucleotide sequence: TGTGCCAGCAGCGCCGCCCCGGGGGGACAGGGACTGCATGAGCAGTTCTTC.

The rearrangement uses TRBV7-9 and TRBJ2-3, with a possible D match to TRBD1 (6 bases). This CDR3 contains 14 residues. CDR1 is SEHNR and CDR2 is FQNEAQ in the germline V gene (reference sequence). Trimming stripped 4 bases from V and 3 bases from J, with 11 bases between. CDR3 coding DNA: TGTGCCAGCAGCTCATACAGGGAGACAGATACGCAGTATTTT. This codes for CASSSYRETDTQYF.

This clone was recorded once. J is TRBJ1-1 and V is TRBV5-1, with D uncertain. Trimming took 5 bases from V and 1 from J, leaving 9 bases between them. Germline V CDR1 and CDR2: SGHRS, YFSETQ. The CDR3 has 13 amino acids. The CDR3 DNA follows: TGCGCCAGCAGGAGTGGAGAGAACACTGAAGCTTTCTTT. It specifies CASRSGENTEAFF.

This chain links TRBV19 with TRBJ2-5, with D perhaps matching TRBD1 (6 bases). Looked up from germline, CDR1 is LNHDA and CDR2 is SQIVND (reference sequence). The CDR3 extends over 15 amino acids. V shed 3 bases and J shed 5 bases, with 16 bases lying between them. CDR3 in DNA: TGTGCCAGTAGTATGGGGGCTAGACTTGCGGAGACCCAGTACTTC. Its translation is CASSMGARLAETQYF. Combining the CDR3 with reference TRBV19 and TRBJ2-5 gives the whole variable domain DGGITQSPKYLFRKEGQNVTLSCEQNLNHDAMYWYRQDPGQGLRLIYYSQIVNDFQKGDIAEGYSVSREKKESFPLTVTSAQKNPTAFYLCASSMGARLAETQYFGPGTRLLVL.